In this sample, the clone carrying this T cell receptor beta chain turned up many times. This entry belongs to a study of identical twins. CDR1 and CDR2 from the germline V gene are ENHRY and SYGVKD. The CDR3 covers 14 residues. Trimming at V came to 6 bases and at J to 7 bases, leaving 7 bases not matched to a gene. Each CDR3 protein is one row after TCRdb ran MiXCR on the 5' RACE reads. The data contain 650,000 to 750,000 distinct CDR3 sequences, 21% of them singletons. The data were also submitted as part of a second study, on T cells expressing NK-cell markers.

This receptor was identified in a woman under 30 in good health. The V and J genes are TRBV10-3 and TRBJ2-7; 12 nucleotides match TRBD1. Sequenced input: PBMCs. In DNA form, the CDR3 reads TGTGCCATCAGGCCGGGACAGGGGGCGGAGGAGCAGTACTTC. Translating gives CAIRPGQGAEEQYF.